The clone carrying this TCR beta chain has only a few counts. Its antigen is unknown. The data stem from a study of chemoradiotherapy in HPV16-positive cancers. Study background: Candidate HPV-specific clones and shared TCR motifs came from two HPV16-positive patients. Study observations and caveats: Non-HPV-specific T cells did not expand in tumors during treatment, whereas candidate HPV-specific clones and E7-related motifs did. Functional assays defining HPV-specific T cells used only two HPV16-positive patients.

Samples were taken several times over chemoradiotherapy. The CDR3 contains 13 residues. V was clipped by 8 bases and J by 0 bases, with 8 bases between them. Germline CDR1 is MNHEY and CDR2 is SVGAGI. Profiled with immunoSEQ multiplex PCR; TCRdb holds only in-frame clones, not every one. The sample lists 30,000 to 40,000 clones, roughly 90% occurring once. The chain has TRBV6-5 and TRBJ1-5; no clear D. This clonotype was sampled from a human donor with HPV-associated anogenital cancer. Sequencing used blood, obtained from a patient who underwent chemoradiotherapy. This CDR3 reads CASRVNSNQPQHF. CDR3 in DNA: TGTGCCAGCCGGGTGAATAGCAATCAGCCCCAGCATTTT.